Included here is one T cell receptor (beta chain) sequence, with context. The source of the sample is a study of blood T cell repertoires in COVID-19. Some clones are missing from TCRdb's copy, which holds only in-frame ones; the method was immunoSEQ multiplex PCR. Of about 240,000 clones in the sample, about 82% were seen once. Trimming took 6 bases from V and 6 from J; bases not matched to a gene: 5. Germline assignment: CDR1 MNHEY and CDR2 SVGAGI. The CDR3 contains 14 residues. The sequencing sample was made of peripheral blood. V gene TRBV6-5 combines with J gene TRBJ1-5, with 10 bases lining up with TRBD1. The source is a man older than 75 with acute or convalescent COVID-19. The CDR3 sequence is CASSRDRGSQPQHF. The CDR3 region has the DNA TGTGCCAGCAGCCGGGACAGGGGTTCTCAGCCCCAGCATTTT.